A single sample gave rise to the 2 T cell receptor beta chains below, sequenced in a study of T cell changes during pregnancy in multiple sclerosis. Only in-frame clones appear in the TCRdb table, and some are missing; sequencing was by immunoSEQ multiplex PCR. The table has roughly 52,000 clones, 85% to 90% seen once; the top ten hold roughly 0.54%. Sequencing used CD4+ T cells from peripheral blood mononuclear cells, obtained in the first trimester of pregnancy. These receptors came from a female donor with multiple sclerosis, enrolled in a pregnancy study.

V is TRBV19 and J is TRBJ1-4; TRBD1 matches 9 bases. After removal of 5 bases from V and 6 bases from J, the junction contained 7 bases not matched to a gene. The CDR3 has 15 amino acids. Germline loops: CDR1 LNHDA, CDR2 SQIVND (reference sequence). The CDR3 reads CASSAGRTGDEKLFF. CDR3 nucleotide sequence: TGTGCCAGTAGTGCGGGTCGGACAGGGGATGAAAAACTGTTTTTT.

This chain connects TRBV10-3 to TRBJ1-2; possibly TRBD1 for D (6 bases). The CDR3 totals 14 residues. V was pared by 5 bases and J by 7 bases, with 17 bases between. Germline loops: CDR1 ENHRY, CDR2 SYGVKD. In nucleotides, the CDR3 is TGTGCCATCAGTATGGGACAAAGTGACGGTGGCTACACCTTC. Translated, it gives CAISMGQSDGGYTF.